A single T cell receptor beta chain is shown here with its context. Its antigen remains unidentified. Base qualities are not recorded, but no much larger clone differs from it by a single base. Libraries were built with PCR. For sequencing, an Illumina HiSeq 4000 was employed. High-throughput sequencing was used to profile the TCR beta-chain CDR3 region of each patient. Per the original workflow: The researchers built a classifier to tell apart papillary thyroid cancer patients with distant metastasis, based on CDR3 differences among clinicopathological groups. The Shannon index was used to assess repertoire diversity, and the Morisita-Horn index was used to assess tumor-blood repertoire similarity. TCRdb passed the public sequencing reads through fastp at Q25 and MiXCR, retaining productive beta sequences. The authors' filters were not applied to this entry. The sample table shows some 27,000 clones, and roughly 20% are seen once. Clones ranked in the top ten supply about 25% of the sample.

None of the patients had been given any treatment before thyroid surgery. Using T-cell receptor beta sequencing, the study looked back at clinical samples from patients collected from the early 2010s to the late 2010s. From its cysteine to its phenylalanine, the CDR3 spans 12 amino acids. The only DNA kept is the CDR3, 36 bases in frame from the first base. For CDR1 and CDR2, the germline V gene lists SGHRS and YFSETQ. A distance of 16 bases separates the germline ends of V and J, which lose 10 bases and 6 bases respectively. This record comes from a study of metastatic and nonmetastatic thyroid tumors (dated by TCRdb to the early 2020s). With respect to the entire study: Repertoires were compared across peripheral blood and tumor or nodule tissue samples from malignant and benign thyroid patients.

The study at large found these results: TCR beta diversity was reported as significantly higher in malignant tumors than in benign nodules, in both blood and tumor samples.

The chain links TRBV5-1 with TRBJ1-1; the D gene is unclear. The source material was blood. This receptor was obtained from a male donor with papillary thyroid cancer or a benign thyroid nodule (not recorded which). Some clones in this sample may be carry-over from other donors' samples. DNA sequence: TGCGCCGGCATCGGAGCTAACGCTGAAGCTTTCTTT. Translated, this is CAGIGANAEAFF.